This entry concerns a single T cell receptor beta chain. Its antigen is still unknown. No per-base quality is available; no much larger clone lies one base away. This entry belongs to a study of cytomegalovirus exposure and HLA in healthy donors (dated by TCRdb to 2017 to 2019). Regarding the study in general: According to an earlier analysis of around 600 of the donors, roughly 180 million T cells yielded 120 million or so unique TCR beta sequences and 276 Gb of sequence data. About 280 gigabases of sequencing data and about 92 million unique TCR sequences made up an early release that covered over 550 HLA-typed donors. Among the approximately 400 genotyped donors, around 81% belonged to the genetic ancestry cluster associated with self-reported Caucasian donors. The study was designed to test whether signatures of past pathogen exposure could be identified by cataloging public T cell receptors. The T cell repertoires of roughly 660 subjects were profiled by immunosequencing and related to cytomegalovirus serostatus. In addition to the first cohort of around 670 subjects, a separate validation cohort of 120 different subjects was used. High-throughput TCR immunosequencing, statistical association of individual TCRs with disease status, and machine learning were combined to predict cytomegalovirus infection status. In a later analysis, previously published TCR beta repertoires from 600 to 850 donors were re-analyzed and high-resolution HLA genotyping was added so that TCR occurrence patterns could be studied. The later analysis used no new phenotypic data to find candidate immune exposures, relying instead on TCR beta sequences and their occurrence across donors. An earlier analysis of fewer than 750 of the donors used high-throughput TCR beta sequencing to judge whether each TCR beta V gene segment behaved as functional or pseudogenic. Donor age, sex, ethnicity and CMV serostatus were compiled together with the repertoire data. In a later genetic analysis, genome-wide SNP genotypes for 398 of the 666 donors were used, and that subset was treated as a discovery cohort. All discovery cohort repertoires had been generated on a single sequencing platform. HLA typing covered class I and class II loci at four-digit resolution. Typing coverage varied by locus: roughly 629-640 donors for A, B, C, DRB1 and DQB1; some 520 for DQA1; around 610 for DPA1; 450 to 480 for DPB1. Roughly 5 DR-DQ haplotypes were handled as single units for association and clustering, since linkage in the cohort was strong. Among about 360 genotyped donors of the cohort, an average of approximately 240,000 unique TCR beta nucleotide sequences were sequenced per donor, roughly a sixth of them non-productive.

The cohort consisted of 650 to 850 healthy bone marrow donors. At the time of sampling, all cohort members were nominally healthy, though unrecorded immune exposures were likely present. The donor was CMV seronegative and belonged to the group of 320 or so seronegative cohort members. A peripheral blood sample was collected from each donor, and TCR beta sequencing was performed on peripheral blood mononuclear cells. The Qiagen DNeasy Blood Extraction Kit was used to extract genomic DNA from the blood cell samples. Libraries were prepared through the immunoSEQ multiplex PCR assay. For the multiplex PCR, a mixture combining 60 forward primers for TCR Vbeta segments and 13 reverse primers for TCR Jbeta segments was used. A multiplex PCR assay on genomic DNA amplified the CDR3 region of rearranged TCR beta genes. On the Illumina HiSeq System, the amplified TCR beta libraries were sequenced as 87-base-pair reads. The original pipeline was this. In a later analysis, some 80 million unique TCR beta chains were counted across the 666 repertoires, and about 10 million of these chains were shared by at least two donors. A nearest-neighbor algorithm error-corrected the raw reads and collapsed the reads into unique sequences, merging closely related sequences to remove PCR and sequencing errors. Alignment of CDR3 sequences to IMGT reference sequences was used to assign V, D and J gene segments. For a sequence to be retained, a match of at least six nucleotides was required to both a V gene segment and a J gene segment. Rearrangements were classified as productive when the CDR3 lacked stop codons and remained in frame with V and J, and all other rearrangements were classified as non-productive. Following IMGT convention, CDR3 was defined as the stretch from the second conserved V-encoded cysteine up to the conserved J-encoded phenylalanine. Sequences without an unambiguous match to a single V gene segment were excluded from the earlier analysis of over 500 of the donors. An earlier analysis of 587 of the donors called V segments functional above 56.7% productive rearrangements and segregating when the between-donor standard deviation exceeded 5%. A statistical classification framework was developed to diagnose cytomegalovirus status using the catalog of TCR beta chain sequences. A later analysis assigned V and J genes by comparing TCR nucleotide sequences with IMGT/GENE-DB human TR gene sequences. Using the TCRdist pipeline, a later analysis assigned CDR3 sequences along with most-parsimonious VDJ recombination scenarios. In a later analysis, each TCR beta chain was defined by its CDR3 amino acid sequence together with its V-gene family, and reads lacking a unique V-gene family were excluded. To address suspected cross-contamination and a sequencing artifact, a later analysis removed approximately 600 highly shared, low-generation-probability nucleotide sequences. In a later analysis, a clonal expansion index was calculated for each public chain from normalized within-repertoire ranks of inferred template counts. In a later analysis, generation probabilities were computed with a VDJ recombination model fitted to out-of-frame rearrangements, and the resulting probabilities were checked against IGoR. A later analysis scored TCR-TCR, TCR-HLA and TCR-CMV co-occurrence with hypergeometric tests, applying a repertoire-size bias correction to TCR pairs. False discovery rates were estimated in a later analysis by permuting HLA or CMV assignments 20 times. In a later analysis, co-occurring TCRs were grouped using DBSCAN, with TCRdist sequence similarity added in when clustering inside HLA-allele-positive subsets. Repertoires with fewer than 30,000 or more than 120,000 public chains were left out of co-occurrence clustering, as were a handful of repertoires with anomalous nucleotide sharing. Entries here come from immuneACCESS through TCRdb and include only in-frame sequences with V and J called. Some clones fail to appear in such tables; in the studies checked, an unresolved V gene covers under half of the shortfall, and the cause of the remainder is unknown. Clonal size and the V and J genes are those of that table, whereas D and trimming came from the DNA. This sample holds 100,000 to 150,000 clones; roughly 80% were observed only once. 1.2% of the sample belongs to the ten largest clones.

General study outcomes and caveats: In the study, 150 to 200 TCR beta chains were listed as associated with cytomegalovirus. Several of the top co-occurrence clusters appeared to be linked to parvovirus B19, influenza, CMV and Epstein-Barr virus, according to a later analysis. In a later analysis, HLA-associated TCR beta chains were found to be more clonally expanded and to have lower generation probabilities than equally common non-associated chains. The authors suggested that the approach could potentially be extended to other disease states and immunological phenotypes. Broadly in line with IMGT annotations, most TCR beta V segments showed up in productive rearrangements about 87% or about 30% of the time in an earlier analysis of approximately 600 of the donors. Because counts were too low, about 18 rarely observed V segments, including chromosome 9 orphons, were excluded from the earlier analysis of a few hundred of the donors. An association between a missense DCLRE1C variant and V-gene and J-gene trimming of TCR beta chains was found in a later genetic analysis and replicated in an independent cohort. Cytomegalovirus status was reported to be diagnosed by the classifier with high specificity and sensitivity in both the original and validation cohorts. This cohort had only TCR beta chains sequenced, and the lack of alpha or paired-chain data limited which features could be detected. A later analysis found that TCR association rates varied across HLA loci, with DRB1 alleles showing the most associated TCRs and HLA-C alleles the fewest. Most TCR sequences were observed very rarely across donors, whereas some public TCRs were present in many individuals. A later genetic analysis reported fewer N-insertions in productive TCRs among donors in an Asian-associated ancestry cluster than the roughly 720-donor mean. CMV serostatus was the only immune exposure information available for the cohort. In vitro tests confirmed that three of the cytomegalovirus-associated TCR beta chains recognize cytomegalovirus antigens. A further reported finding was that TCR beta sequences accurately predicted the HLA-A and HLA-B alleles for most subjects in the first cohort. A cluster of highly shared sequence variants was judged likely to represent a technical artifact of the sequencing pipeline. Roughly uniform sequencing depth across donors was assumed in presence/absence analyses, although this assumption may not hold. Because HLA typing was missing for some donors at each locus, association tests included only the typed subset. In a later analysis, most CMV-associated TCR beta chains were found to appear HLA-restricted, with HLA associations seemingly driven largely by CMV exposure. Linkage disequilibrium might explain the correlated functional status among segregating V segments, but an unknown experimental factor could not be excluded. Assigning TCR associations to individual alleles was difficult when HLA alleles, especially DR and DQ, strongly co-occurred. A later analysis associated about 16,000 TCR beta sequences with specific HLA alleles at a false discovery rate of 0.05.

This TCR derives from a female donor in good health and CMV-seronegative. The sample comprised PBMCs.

The bases read TGTGCCAGCAGCTTAGATGGGACAAGATCACCCCTCCACTTT. Its translation reads: CASSLDGTRSPLHF. The chain is made from TRBV11-2 and TRBJ1-6; the D segment could be TRBD1, given 6 matching bases. The germline ends are 10 bases apart after V is trimmed by 0 bases and J by 10 bases. CDR1 and CDR2, per the germline V gene, are SGHAT and FQNNGV. The CDR3 covers 14 residues, taking in both the cysteine and the phenylalanine. CDR3 DNA is the only sequence kept; it has 42 bases, read in frame from the first base.